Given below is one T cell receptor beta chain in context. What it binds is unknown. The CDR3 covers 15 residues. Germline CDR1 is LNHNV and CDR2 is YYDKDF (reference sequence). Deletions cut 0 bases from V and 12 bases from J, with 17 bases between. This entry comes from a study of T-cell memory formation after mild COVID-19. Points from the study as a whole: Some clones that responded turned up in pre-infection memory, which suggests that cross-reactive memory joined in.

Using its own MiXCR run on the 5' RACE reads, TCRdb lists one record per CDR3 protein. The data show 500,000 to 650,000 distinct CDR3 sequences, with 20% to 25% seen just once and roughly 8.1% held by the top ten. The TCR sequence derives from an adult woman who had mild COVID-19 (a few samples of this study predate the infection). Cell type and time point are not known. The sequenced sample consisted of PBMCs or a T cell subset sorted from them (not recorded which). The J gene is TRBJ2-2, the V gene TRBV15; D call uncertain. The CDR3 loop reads CATSRDTTTSDKLFF. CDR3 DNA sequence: TGTGCCACCAGCAGAGATACTACGACAAGCGATAAGCTGTTTTTT. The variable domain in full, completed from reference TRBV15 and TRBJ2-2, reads DAMVIQNPRYQVTQFGKPVTLSCSQTLNHNVMYWYQQKSSQAPKLLFHYYDKDFNNEADTPDNFQSRRPNTSFCFLDIRSPGLGDTAMYLCATSRDTTTSDKLFFGEGSRLTVL.